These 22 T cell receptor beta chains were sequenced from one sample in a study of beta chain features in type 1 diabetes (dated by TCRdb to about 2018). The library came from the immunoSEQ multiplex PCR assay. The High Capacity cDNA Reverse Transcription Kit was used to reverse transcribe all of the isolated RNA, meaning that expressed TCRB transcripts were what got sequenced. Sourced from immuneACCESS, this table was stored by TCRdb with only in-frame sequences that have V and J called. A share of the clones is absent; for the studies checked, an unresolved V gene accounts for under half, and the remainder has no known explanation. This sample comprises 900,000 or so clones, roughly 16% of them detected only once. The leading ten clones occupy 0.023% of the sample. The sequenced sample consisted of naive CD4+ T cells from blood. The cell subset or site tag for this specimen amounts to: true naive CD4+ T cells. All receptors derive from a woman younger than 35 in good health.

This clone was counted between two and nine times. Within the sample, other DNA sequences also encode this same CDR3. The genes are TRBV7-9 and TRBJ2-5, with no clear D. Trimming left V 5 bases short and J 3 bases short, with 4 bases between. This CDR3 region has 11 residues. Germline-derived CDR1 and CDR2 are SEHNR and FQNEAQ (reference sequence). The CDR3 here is CASSQKETQYF. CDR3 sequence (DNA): TGTGCCAGCAGCCAGAAAGAGACCCAGTACTTC.

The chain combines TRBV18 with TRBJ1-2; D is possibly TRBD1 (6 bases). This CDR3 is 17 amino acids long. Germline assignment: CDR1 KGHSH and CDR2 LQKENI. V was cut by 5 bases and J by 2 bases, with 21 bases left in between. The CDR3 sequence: CASSLVVVQGKNYGYTF. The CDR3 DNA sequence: TGTGCCAGCTCATTAGTGGTCGTGCAGGGGAAAAACTATGGCTACACCTTC. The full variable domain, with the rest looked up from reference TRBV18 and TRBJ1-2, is NAGVMQNPRHLVRRRGQEARLRCSPMKGHSHVYWYRQLPEEGLKFMVYLQKENIIDESGMPKERFSAEFPKEGPSILRIQQVVRGDSAAYFCASSLVVVQGKNYGYTFGSGTRLTVV.

The CDR3 nucleotides are TGTGCCAGTAGCCTAGGACTGGCCTACGAGCAGTACTTC. Amino acid sequence: CASSLGLAYEQYF. J is TRBJ2-7 and V is TRBV19; a weak D match, TRBD2 (5 bases). The germline V gene encodes CDR1 LNHDA and CDR2 SQIVND (reference sequence). The CDR3 runs 13 residues. Trimming shortened V by 6 bases and J by 2 bases, and 11 bases separated the two germline ends.

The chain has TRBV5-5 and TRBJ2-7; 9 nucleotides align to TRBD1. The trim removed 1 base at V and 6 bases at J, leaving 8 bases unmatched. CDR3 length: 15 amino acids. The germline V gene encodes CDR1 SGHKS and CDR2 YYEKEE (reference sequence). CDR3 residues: CASSLIGTGTGEQYF. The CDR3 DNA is TGTGCCAGCAGCTTGATCGGGACAGGGACTGGCGAGCAGTACTTC. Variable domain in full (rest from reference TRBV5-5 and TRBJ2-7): DAGVTQSPTHLIKTRGQQVTLRCSPISGHKSVSWYQQVLGQGPQFIFQYYEKEERGRGNFPDRFSARQFPNYSSELNVNALLLGDSALYLCASSLIGTGTGEQYFGPGTRLTVT.

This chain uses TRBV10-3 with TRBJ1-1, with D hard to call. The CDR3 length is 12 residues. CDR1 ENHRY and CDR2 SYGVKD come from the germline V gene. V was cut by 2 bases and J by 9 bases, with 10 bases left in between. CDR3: CAISEGSLQAFF. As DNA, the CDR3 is TGTGCCATCAGTGAGGGCAGCCTTCAAGCTTTCTTT.

The DNA of the CDR3 is TGTGCCAGCAGTGAAAATAGCGGGAGGGCCTACGAGCAGTACTTC. Protein product: CASSENSGRAYEQYF. V and J are TRBV2 and TRBJ2-7; 11 nucleotides line up with TRBD2. V was clipped by 2 bases and J by 2 bases; unmatched bases: 2. Germline V lookup: CDR1 SNHLY, CDR2 FYNNEI. This CDR3 contains 15 residues.

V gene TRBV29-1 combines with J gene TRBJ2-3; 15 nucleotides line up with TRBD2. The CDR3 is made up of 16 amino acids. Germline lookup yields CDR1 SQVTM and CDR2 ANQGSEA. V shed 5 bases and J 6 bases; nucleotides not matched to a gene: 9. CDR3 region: CSVTRTSGRAGDTQYF. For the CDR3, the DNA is TGCAGCGTTACTCGGACTAGCGGGAGGGCCGGCGATACGCAGTATTTT.

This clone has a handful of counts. CDR3 in DNA: TGTGCCAGCAGCATCGACAGGGCCTCCTACAATGAGCAGTTCTTC. Protein sequence: CASSIDRASYNEQFF. The chain combines TRBV5-4 with TRBJ2-1; 7 bases are a match to TRBD1. There are 15 residues in the CDR3. Germline V CDR1 and CDR2: SGHNT, YYREEE (reference sequence). J gave up 0 bases and V 4 bases, and 4 bases lay outside the gene matches.

The CDR3 spells CSARRDSEAFF. In nucleotides, the CDR3 is TGCAGTGCTAGAAGGGATTCTGAAGCTTTCTTT. The rearrangement uses TRBV20-1 and TRBJ1-1; D gene uncertain. The V gene's germline CDR1 is DFQATT and CDR2 SNEGSKA (reference sequence). Trimming pared 2 bases from V and 6 bases from J, leaving 7 bases between. The CDR3 sequence is 11 residues long.

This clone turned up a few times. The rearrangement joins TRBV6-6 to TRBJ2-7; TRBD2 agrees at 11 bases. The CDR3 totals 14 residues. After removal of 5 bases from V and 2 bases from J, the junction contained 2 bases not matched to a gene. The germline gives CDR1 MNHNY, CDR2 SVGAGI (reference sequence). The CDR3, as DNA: TGTGCCAGCAGTCGACTAGCGGGGCCCTACGAGCAGTACTTC. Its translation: CASSRLAGPYEQYF.

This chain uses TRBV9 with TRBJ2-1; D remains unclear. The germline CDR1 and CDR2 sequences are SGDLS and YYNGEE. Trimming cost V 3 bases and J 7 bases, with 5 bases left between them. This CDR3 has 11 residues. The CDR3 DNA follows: TGTGCCAGCAGCGCCTTTAATGAGCAGTTCTTC. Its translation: CASSAFNEQFF. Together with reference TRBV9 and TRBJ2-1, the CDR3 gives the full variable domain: DSGVTQTPKHLITATGQRVTLRCSPRSGDLSVYWYQQSLDQGLQFLIQYYNGEERAKGNILERFSAQQFPDLHSELNLSSLELGDSALYFCASSAFNEQFFGPGTRLTVL.

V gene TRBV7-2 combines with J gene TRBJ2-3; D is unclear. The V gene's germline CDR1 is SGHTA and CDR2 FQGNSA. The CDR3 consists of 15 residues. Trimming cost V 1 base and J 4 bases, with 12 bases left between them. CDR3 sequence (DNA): TGTGCCAGCAGCTTAGGGGTTAGCACAGCAGATACGCAGTATTTT. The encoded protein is CASSLGVSTADTQYF.

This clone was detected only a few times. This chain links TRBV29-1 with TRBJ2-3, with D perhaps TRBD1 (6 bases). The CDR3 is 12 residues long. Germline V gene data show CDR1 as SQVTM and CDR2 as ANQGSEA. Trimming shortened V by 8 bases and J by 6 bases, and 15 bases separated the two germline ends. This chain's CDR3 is CSTGSQGDTQYF. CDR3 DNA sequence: TGCAGCACAGGGAGCCAGGGGGATACGCAGTATTTT.

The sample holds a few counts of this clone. The CDR3 DNA is TGCGCCAGCAGCCATTCGGACAGGGGGGGCACTGAAGCTTTCTTT. It codes for CASSHSDRGGTEAFF. V gene TRBV5-1 combines with J gene TRBJ1-1, with 10 bases aligning to TRBD1. The germline V gene has CDR1 SGHRS and CDR2 YFSETQ. The CDR3 totals 15 residues. V shed 4 bases and J 4 bases; nucleotides not matched to a gene: 7.

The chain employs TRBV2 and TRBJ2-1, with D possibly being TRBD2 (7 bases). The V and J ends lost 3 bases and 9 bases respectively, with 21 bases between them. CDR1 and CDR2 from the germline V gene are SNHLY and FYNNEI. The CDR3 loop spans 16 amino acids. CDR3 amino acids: CASSEAGASVYGEQFF. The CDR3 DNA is TGTGCCAGCAGTGAGGCGGGGGCTAGCGTTTACGGTGAGCAGTTCTTC.

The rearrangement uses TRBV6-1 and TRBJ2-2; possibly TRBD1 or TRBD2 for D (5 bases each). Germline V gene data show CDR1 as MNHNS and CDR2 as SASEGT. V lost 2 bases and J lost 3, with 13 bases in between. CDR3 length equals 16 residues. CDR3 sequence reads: CASSEFEGTDTGELFF. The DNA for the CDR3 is TGTGCCAGCAGTGAATTTGAGGGGACGGACACCGGGGAGCTGTTTTTT.

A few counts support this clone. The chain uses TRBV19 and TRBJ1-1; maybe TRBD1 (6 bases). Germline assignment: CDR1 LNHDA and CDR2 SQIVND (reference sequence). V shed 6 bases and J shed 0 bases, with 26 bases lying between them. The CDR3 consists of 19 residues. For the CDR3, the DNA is TGTGCCAGTAGACCCAAAGGGGGGGCCTGGCTTAGATTGAACACTGAAGCTTTCTTT. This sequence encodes CASRPKGGAWLRLNTEAFF.

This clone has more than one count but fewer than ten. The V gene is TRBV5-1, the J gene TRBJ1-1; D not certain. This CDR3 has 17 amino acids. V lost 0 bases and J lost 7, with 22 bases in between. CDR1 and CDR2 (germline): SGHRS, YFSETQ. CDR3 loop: CASSLGRLVRESDEAFF. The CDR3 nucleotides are TGCGCCAGCAGCTTGGGAAGGTTGGTGAGGGAATCGGATGAAGCTTTCTTT.

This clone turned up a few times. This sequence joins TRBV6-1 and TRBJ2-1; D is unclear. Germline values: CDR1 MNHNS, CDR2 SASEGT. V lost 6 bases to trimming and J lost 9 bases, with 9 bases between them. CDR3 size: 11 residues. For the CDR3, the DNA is TGTGCCAGCAGACGCTCTGGTGAGCAGTTCTTC. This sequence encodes CASRRSGEQFF.

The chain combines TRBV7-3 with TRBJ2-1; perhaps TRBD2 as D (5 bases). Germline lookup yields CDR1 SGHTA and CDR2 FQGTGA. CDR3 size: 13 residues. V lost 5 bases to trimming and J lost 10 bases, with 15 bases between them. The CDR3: CASSRTAIGEQFF. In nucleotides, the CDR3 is TGTGCCAGCAGCCGGACTGCGATTGGAGAGCAGTTCTTC.

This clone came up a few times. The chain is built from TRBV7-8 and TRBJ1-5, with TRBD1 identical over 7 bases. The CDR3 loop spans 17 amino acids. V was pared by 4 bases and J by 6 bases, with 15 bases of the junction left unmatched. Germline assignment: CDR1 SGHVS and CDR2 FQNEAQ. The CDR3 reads CASSSDETGHVGQPQHF. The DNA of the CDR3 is TGTGCCAGCAGCTCTGATGAGACAGGGCATGTGGGTCAGCCCCAGCATTTT.

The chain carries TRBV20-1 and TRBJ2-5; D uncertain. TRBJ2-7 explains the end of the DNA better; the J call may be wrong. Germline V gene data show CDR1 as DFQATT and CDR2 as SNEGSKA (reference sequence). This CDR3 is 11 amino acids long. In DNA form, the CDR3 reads TGCAGTGCTAGAGATTCCTACGAGCAGTACTTC. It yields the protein CSARDSYEQYF.